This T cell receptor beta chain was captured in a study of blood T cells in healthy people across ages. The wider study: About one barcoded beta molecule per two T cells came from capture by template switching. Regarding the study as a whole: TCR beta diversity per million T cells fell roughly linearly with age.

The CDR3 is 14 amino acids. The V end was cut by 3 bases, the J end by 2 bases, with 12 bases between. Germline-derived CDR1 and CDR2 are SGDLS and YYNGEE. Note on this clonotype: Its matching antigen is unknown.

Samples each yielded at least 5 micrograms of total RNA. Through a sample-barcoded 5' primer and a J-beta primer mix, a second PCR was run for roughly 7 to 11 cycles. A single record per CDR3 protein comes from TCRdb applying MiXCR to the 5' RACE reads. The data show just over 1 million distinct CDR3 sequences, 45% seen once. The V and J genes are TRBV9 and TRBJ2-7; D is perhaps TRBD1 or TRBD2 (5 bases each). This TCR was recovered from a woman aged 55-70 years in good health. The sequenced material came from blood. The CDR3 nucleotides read TGTGCCAGCAGCGCCCGGGACGTCCCCTACGAGCAGTACTTC. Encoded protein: CASSARDVPYEQYF.